The sequence of this T cell receptor (beta chain) was determined in a study of control samples from healthy donors and cancer patients. Clones were read by immunoSEQ multiplex PCR, and TCRdb kept only the in-frame ones, dropping some. The sample carries 150,000 or so clones, 93% recorded once. Sequencing input: blood. The clonotype originates from a man between 18 and 29 years old in good health.

The CDR3 loop reads CASSLSGQNEQFF. The CDR3 DNA follows: TGTGCCAGCAGCTTATCGGGGCAAAATGAGCAGTTCTTC. The V call is TRBV7-2, the J call TRBJ2-1; either TRBD1 or TRBD2 may supply D (5 bases each). This CDR3 spans 13 amino acids. CDR1 SGHTA and CDR2 FQGNSA come from the germline V gene. V gave up 2 bases and J gave up 7 bases, with 9 bases separating them.